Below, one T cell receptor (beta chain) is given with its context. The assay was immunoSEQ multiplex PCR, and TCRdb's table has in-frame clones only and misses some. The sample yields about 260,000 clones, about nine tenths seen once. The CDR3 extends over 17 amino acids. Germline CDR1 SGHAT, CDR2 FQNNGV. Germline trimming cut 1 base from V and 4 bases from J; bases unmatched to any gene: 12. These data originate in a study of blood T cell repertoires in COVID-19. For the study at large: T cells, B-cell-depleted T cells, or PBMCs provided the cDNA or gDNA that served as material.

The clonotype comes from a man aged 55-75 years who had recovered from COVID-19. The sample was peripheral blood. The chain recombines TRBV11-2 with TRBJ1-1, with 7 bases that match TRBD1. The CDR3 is CASSLGGARQGGTEAFF. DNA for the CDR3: TGTGCCAGCAGCTTAGGAGGGGCCCGACAGGGTGGCACTGAAGCTTTCTTT.